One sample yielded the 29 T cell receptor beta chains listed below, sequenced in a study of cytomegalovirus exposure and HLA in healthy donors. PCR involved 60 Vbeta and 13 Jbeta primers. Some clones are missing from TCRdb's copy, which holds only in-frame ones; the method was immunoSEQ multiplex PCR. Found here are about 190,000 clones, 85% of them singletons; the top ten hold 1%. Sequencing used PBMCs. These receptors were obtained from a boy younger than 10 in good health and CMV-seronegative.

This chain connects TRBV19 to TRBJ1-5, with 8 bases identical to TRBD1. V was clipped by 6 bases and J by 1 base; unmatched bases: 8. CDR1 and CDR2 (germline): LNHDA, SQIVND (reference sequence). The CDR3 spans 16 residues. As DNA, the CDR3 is TGTGCCAGTAGGACAGGGGAGGGTTGGAGCAATCAGCCCCAGCATTTT. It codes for CASRTGEGWSNQPQHF.

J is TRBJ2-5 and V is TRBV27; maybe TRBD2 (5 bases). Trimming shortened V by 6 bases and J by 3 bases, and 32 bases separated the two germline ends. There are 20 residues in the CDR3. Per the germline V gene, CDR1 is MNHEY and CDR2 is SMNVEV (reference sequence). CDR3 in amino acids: CASRPTGGLSTQLIKETQYF. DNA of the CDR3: TGTGCCAGCAGACCTACCGGTGGACTGTCAACCCAATTAATAAAAGAGACCCAGTACTTC.

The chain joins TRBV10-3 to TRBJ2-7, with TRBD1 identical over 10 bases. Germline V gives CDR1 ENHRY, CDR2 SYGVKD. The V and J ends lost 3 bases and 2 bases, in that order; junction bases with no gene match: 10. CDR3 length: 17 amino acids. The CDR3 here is CAISDRNTGTGAYEQYF. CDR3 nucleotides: TGTGCCATCAGTGACCGGAACACCGGGACAGGGGCCTACGAGCAGTACTTC.

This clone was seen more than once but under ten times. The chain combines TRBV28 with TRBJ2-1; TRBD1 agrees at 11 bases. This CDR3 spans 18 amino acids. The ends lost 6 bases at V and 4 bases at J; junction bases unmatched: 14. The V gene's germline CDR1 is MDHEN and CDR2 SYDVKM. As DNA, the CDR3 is TGTGCCAGCAGGAGGCCCGGGACAGGGGGGACTCTATACAATGAGCAGTTCTTC. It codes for CASRRPGTGGTLYNEQFF.

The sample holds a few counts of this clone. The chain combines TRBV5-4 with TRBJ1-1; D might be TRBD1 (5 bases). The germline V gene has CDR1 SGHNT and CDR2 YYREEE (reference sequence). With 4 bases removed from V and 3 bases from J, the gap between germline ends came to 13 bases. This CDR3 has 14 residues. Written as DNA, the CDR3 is TGTGCCAGCAGCCGGGGGAACATGGACACTGAAGCTTTCTTT. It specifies CASSRGNMDTEAFF.

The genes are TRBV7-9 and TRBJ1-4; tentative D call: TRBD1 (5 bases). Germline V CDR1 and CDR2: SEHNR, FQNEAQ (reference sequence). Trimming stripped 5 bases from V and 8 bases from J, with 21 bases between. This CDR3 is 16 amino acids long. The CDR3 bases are TGTGCCAGCAGCAATACGACCGGGACGGGGAGGGAAAAACTGTTTTTT. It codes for CASSNTTGTGREKLFF.

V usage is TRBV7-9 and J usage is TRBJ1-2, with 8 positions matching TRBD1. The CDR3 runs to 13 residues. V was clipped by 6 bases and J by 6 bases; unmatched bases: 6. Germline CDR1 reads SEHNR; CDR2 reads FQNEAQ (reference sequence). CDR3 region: CASSTTGGNGYTF. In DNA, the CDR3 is TGTGCCAGCAGTACAACAGGGGGGAATGGCTACACCTTC.

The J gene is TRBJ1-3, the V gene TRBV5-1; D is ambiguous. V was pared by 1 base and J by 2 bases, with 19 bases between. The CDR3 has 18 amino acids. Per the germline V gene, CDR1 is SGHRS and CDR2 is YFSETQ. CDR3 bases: TGCGCCAGCAGCTTGTTTGGCACGCCCAACCCTCCTGGAAACACCATATATTTT. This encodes CASSLFGTPNPPGNTIYF. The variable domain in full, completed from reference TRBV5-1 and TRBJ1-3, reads KAGVTQTPRYLIKTRGQQVTLSCSPISGHRSVSWYQQTPGQGLQFLFEYFSETQRNKGNFPGRFSGRQFSNSRSEMNVSTLELGDSALYLCASSLFGTPNPPGNTIYFGEGSWLTVV.

The CDR3 sequence: CASSRAGETQYF. In DNA, the CDR3 is TGTGCCAGCAGTAGGGCGGGGGAGACCCAGTACTTC. V and J are TRBV7-2 and TRBJ2-5, with D possibly TRBD2 on 6 matching bases. Germline V gene data show CDR1 as SGHTA and CDR2 as FQGNSA. The CDR3 is 12 residues long. V shed 6 bases and J shed 5 bases, with 10 bases lying between them.

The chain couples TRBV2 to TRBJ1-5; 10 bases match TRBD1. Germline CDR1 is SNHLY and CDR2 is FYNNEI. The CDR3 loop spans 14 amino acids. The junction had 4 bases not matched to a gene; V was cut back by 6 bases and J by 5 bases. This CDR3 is CASRGTGVYQPQHF. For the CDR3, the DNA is TGTGCCAGCAGGGGGACAGGGGTGTATCAGCCCCAGCATTTT.

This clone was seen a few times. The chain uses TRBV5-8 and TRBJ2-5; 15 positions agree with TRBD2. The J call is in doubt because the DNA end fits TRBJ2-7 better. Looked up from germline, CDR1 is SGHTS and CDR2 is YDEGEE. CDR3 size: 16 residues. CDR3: CASRGLAGGPAYEQYF. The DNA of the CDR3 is TGTGCCAGCAGGGGACTAGCGGGAGGACCCGCCTACGAGCAGTACTTC.

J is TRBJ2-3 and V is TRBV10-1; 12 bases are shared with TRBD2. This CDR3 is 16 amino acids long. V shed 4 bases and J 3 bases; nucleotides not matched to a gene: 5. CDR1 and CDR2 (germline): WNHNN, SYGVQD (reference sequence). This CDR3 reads CASSGLAGVGTDTQYF. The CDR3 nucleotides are TGCGCCAGCAGTGGACTAGCGGGAGTCGGGACAGATACGCAGTATTTT.

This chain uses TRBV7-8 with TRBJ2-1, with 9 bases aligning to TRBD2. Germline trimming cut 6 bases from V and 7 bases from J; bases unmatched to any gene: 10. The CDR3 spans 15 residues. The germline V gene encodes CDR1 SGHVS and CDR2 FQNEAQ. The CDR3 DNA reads TGTGCCAGCAGTCCATCTAGCGGGGCTAGGAATGAGCAGTTCTTC. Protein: CASSPSSGARNEQFF.

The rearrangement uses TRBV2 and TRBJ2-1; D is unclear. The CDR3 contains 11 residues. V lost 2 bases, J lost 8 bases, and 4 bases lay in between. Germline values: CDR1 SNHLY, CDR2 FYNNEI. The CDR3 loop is CASSELHEQFF. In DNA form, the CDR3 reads TGTGCCAGCAGTGAACTCCATGAGCAGTTCTTC.

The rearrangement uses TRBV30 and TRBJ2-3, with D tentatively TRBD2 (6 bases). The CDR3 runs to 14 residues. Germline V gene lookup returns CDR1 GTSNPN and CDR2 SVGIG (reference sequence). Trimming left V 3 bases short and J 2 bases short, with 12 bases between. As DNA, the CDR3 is TGTGCCTGGAGGTCGCTAGCGCACACAGATACGCAGTATTTT. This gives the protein CAWRSLAHTDTQYF.

The CDR3 coding sequence is TGCAGCGTGGCCGTGGTCACTGAAGCTTTCTTT. Encoded protein: CSVAVVTEAFF. V is TRBV29-1 and J is TRBJ1-1; D uncertain. Trimming left V 6 bases short and J 4 bases short, with 9 bases between. Germline V gene sequence: CDR1 SQVTM, CDR2 ANQGSEA. The length of the CDR3 is 11 residues.

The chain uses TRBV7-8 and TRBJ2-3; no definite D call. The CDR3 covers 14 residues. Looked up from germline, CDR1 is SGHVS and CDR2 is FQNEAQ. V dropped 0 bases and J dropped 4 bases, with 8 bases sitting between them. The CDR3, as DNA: TGTGCCAGCAGCTTAGCGCCGGGTTCAGATACGCAGTATTTT. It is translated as CASSLAPGSDTQYF.

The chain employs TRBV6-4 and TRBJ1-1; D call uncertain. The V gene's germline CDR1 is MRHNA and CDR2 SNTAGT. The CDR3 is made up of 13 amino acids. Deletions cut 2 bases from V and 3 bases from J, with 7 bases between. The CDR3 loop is CASSDRGDTEAFF. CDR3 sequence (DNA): TGTGCCAGCAGTGACCGCGGGGACACTGAAGCTTTCTTT.

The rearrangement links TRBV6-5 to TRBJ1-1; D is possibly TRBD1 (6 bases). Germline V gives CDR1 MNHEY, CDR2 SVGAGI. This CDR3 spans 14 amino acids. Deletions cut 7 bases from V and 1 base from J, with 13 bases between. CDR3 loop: CASKGGPANTEAFF. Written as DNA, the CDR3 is TGTGCCAGCAAGGGGGGGCCGGCGAACACTGAAGCTTTCTTT.

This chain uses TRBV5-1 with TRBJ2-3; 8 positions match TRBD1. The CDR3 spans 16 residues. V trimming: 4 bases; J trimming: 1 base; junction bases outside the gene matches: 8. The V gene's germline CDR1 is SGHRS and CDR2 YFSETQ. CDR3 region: CASSAPIQGGTDTQYF. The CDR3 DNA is TGCGCCAGCAGCGCACCTATACAGGGGGGCACAGATACGCAGTATTTT.

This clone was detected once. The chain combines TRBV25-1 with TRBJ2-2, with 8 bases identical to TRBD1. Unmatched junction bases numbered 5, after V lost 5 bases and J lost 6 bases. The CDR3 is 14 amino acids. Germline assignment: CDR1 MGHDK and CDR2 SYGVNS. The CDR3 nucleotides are TGTGCCAGCAGTCGGACAGGGTTGGCCGGGGAGCTGTTTTTT. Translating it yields CASSRTGLAGELFF.

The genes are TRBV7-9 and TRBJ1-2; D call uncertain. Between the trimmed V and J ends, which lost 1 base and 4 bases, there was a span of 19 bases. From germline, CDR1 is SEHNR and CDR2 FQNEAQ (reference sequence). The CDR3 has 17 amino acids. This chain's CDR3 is CASSLEGGFSQSYGYTF. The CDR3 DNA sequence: TGTGCCAGCAGCTTAGAGGGAGGATTTAGTCAAAGCTATGGCTACACCTTC.

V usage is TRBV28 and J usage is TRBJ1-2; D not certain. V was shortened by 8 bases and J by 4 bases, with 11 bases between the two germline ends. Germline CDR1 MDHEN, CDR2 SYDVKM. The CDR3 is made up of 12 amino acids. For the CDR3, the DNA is TGTGCCAGCTTCCGGGAGGTCTATGGCTACACCTTC. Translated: CASFREVYGYTF.

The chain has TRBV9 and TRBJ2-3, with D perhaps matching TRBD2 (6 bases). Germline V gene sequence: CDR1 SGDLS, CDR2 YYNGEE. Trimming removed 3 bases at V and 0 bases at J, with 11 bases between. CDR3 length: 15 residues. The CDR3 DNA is TGTGCCAGCAGCGATGGGGGACTCAGCACAGATACGCAGTATTTT. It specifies CASSDGGLSTDTQYF. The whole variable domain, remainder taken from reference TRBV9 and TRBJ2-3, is DSGVTQTPKHLITATGQRVTLRCSPRSGDLSVYWYQQSLDQGLQFLIQYYNGEERAKGNILERFSAQQFPDLHSELNLSSLELGDSALYFCASSDGGLSTDTQYFGPGTRLTVL.

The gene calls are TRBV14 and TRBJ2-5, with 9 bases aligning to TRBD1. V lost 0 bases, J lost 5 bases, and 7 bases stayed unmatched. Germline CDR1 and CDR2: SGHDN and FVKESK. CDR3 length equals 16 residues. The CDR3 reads CASSQETGGLRETQYF. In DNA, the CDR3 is TGTGCCAGCAGCCAAGAGACAGGGGGTCTGCGGGAGACCCAGTACTTC.

The CDR3 DNA follows: TGTGCCAGCAGCTTGGGTGGAGGGCCCTACAATGAGCAGTTCTTC. Residues: CASSLGGGPYNEQFF. This chain links TRBV5-6 with TRBJ2-1; perhaps TRBD2 as D (6 bases). The CDR3 has 15 amino acids. The germline V gene encodes CDR1 SGHDT and CDR2 YYEEEE. Trimming removed 0 bases from V and 2 bases from J, with 9 bases in between.

This CDR3 is CASSADGTRADTQYF. The CDR3 DNA is TGTGCCAGCAGCGCGGACGGGACTCGGGCAGATACGCAGTATTTT. V and J are TRBV9 and TRBJ2-3, with a possible D match to TRBD2 (6 bases). The CDR3 has 15 residues. Germline values: CDR1 SGDLS, CDR2 YYNGEE. Trimming took 3 bases from V and 4 from J, leaving 15 bases between them.

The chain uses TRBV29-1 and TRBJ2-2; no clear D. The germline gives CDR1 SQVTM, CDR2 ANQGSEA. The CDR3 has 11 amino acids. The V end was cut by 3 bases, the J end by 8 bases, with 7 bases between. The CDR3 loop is CSVDWAGELFF. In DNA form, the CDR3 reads TGCAGCGTTGACTGGGCTGGGGAGCTGTTTTTT.

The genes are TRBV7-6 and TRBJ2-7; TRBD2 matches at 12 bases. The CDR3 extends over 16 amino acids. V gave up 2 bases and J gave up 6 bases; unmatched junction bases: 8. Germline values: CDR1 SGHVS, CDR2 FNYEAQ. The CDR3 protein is CASSLFKGTSGLEQYF. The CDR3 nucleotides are TGTGCCAGCAGCTTATTTAAGGGGACTAGCGGGCTCGAGCAGTACTTC.